The 25 T cell receptor beta chains given below trace back to one sample, sequenced in a study of long-term antiretroviral therapy in people with HIV. The assay, immunoSEQ v3.0, was run at survey level. Only in-frame clones appear in the TCRdb table, and some are missing; sequencing was by immunoSEQ multiplex PCR. The sample carries about 20,000 clones, about nine tenths recorded once. The sequenced sample was unsorted PBMCs, obtained approximately 4.4 years before starting antiretroviral therapy. All receptors derive from a woman aged 25 to 39 with HIV.

This clone was found once. V gene TRBV5-1 combines with J gene TRBJ1-2; 9 positions agree with TRBD1. This CDR3 has 16 residues. CDR1 is SGHRS and CDR2 is YFSETQ in the germline V gene. V lost 3 bases, J lost 2 bases, and 8 bases stayed unmatched. The CDR3 coding sequence is TGCGCCAGCAGCTCCTCATCGACAGGGGGGAACTATGGCTACACCTTC. The encoded protein is CASSSSSTGGNYGYTF.

This rearrangement joins TRBV6-4 to TRBJ2-1, with a weak D call TRBD2 (5 bases). Germline V gene lookup returns CDR1 MRHNA and CDR2 SNTAGT. The CDR3 contains 15 residues. V lost 2 bases and J 5 bases, leaving 13 bases between the germline ends. CDR3 residues: CASSDNREPHNEQFF. The CDR3 coding sequence is TGTGCCAGCAGTGACAACCGGGAACCCCACAATGAGCAGTTCTTC.

The chain carries TRBV30 and TRBJ1-1; 10 positions agree with TRBD1. Germline loops: CDR1 GTSNPN, CDR2 SVGIG (reference sequence). This CDR3 has 16 amino acids. V was clipped by 5 bases and J by 0 bases; unmatched bases: 9. CDR3 loop: CAWDPGQGSMNTEAFF. The DNA for the CDR3 is TGTGCCTGGGACCCGGGACAGGGGTCCATGAACACTGAAGCTTTCTTT. Using reference TRBV30 and TRBJ1-1 for the parts outside the CDR3, the full variable domain is SQTIHQWPATLVQPVGSPLSLECTVEGTSNPNLYWYRQAAGRGLQLLFYSVGIGQISSEVPQNLSASRPQDRQFILSSKKLLLSDSGFYLCAWDPGQGSMNTEAFFGQGTRLTVV.

This clone has a single count. The chain links TRBV7-2 to TRBJ1-5; D is undetermined. This CDR3 comprises 14 residues. V was clipped by 1 base and J by 4 bases, with 8 bases between them. Per germline, CDR1 SGHTA and CDR2 FQGNSA. CDR3 sequence (DNA): TGTGCCAGCAGCTTAGATTTAGCGAATCAGCCCCAGCATTTT. Protein: CASSLDLANQPQHF. Complete variable domain (other parts from reference TRBV7-2 and TRBJ1-5): GAGVSQSPSNKVTEKGKDVELRCDPISGHTALYWYRQSLGQGLEFLIYFQGNSAPDKSGLPSDRFSAERTGGSVSTLTIQRTQQEDSAVYLCASSLDLANQPQHFGDGTRLSIL.

The V gene is TRBV30, the J gene TRBJ1-3; D unclear. The CDR3 runs to 15 residues. Per germline, CDR1 GTSNPN and CDR2 SVGIG (reference sequence). The V end lost 5 bases, the J end lost 0 bases, and 14 bases lay between the germline ends. The CDR3 region has the DNA TGTGCCTGGGATTCTTACAGAGTCTCTGGAAACACCATATATTTT. It specifies CAWDSYRVSGNTIYF.

V and J are TRBV5-8 and TRBJ1-2, with 9 positions matching TRBD1. There are 19 residues in the CDR3. With V trimmed by 4 bases and J by 3 bases, 19 bases remained unmatched. Germline V lookup: CDR1 SGHTS, CDR2 YDEGEE. The CDR3 DNA sequence: TGTGCCAGCAGCCTTAATCTCGGGACAGGGTTTAGGAGGGACTATGGCTACACCTTC. Amino acid sequence: CASSLNLGTGFRRDYGYTF.

The chain carries TRBV19 and TRBJ1-4; TRBD1 matches at 9 bases. There are 15 residues in the CDR3. V was pared by 5 bases and J by 5 bases, with 6 bases of the junction left unmatched. Looked up from germline, CDR1 is LNHDA and CDR2 is SQIVND (reference sequence). CDR3 sequence reads: CASSARDRENEKLFF. The CDR3 DNA follows: TGTGCCAGTAGTGCCCGGGACAGGGAGAATGAAAAACTGTTTTTT. Drawing the rest from reference TRBV19 and TRBJ1-4, the complete variable domain is DGGITQSPKYLFRKEGQNVTLSCEQNLNHDAMYWYRQDPGQGLRLIYYSQIVNDFQKGDIAEGYSVSREKKESFPLTVTSAQKNPTAFYLCASSARDRENEKLFFGSGTQLSVL.

The chain has TRBV5-5 and TRBJ2-7, with D possibly matching TRBD1 (5 bases). Germline CDR1 and CDR2: SGHKS and YYEKEE (reference sequence). The CDR3 sequence is 12 residues long. Trimming removed 0 bases from V and 9 bases from J, with 10 bases in between. The CDR3 DNA reads as TGTGCCAGCAGCTTGGATGGGGCTGGGCAGTACTTC. Residues: CASSLDGAGQYF. The entire variable domain, with the rest obtained from reference TRBV5-5 and TRBJ2-7, is as follows: DAGVTQSPTHLIKTRGQQVTLRCSPISGHKSVSWYQQVLGQGPQFIFQYYEKEERGRGNFPDRFSARQFPNYSSELNVNALLLGDSALYLCASSLDGAGQYFGPGTRLTVT.

In this sample, this clone turned up once. The chain couples TRBV5-1 to TRBJ2-2; 12 bases fit TRBD2. CDR1 is SGHRS, CDR2 YFSETQ, per germline. The CDR3 runs 16 residues. Unmatched junction bases numbered 7, after V lost 5 bases and J lost 5 bases. CDR3 loop: CASRRLAGDVTGELFF. The DNA for the CDR3 is TGCGCCAGCAGGCGACTAGCGGGGGATGTGACCGGGGAGCTGTTTTTT.

The chain carries TRBV7-2 and TRBJ2-5; a possible D gene is TRBD2 (6 bases). This CDR3 has 15 amino acids. Trimming left V 5 bases short and J 4 bases short, with 17 bases between. Germline V CDR1 and CDR2: SGHTA, FQGNSA. CDR3 in amino acids: CASSPWGLHGETQYF. The CDR3 coding sequence is TGTGCCAGCAGCCCTTGGGGACTTCATGGAGAGACCCAGTACTTC.

The J gene is TRBJ2-5, the V gene TRBV29-1; D ambiguous. V lost 1 base, J lost 4 bases, and 10 bases lay in between. This CDR3 has 13 amino acids. From germline, CDR1 is SQVTM and CDR2 ANQGSEA. The CDR3 DNA reads as TGCAGCGTTGAAGGGGTGGGCCCAGAGACCCAGTACTTC. It is translated as CSVEGVGPETQYF.

This chain joins TRBV10-3 and TRBJ2-5, with a possible D match to TRBD1 (6 bases). The V gene's germline CDR1 is ENHRY and CDR2 SYGVKD. V dropped 4 bases and J dropped 4 bases, with 19 bases sitting between them. This CDR3 has 16 amino acids. The CDR3 DNA reads TGTGCCATCAGTGCATCGTCGGTGGACAGTCGAGAGACCCAGTACTTC. This codes for CAISASSVDSRETQYF.

The chain links TRBV11-2 to TRBJ1-6; D gene ambiguous. This CDR3 contains 13 residues. Germline CDR1 reads SGHAT; CDR2 reads FQNNGV. V was pared by 0 bases and J by 8 bases, with 5 bases between. This CDR3 is CASSLEIDSPLHF. The CDR3 DNA is TGTGCCAGCAGCTTAGAAATTGATTCACCCCTCCACTTT.

The V and J genes are TRBV19 and TRBJ1-4; the match to TRBD1 covers 7 bases. The CDR3 sequence is 12 residues long. Germline loops: CDR1 LNHDA, CDR2 SQIVND (reference sequence). The V gene end was trimmed by 7 bases and the J gene end by 8 bases; junction bases not matched to a gene: 4. The CDR3 protein is CASTPGGEKLFF. CDR3 bases: TGTGCCAGTACCCCAGGGGGGGAAAAACTGTTTTTT. The variable domain in full, completed from reference TRBV19 and TRBJ1-4, reads DGGITQSPKYLFRKEGQNVTLSCEQNLNHDAMYWYRQDPGQGLRLIYYSQIVNDFQKGDIAEGYSVSREKKESFPLTVTSAQKNPTAFYLCASTPGGEKLFFGSGTQLSVL.

The rearrangement uses TRBV5-1 and TRBJ1-5; TRBD1 is a possible D gene (6 bases). Trimming left V 4 bases short and J 0 bases short, with 11 bases between. Germline CDR1 and CDR2: SGHRS and YFSETQ. This CDR3 spans 15 amino acids. In nucleotides, the CDR3 is TGCGCCAGCAGCAGATCAGGGGATAGCAATCAGCCCCAGCATTTT. It encodes CASSRSGDSNQPQHF. The full variable domain, completed using reference TRBV5-1 and TRBJ1-5, is KAGVTQTPRYLIKTRGQQVTLSCSPISGHRSVSWYQQTPGQGLQFLFEYFSETQRNKGNFPGRFSGRQFSNSRSEMNVSTLELGDSALYLCASSRSGDSNQPQHFGDGTRLSIL.

The CDR3 sequence is CASSWGHQETQYF. The CDR3 DNA reads TGTGCCAGCTCCTGGGGCCATCAAGAGACCCAGTACTTC. The rearrangement links TRBV18 to TRBJ2-5; a possible D gene is TRBD1 (5 bases). CDR3 length equals 13 residues. Trimming pared 6 bases from V and 2 bases from J, leaving 10 bases between. Germline-derived CDR1 and CDR2 are KGHSH and LQKENI.

The chain is built from TRBV18 and TRBJ2-2, with D tentatively TRBD1 (5 bases). V was trimmed by 6 bases and J by 1 base, leaving 18 bases between them. Germline lookup yields CDR1 KGHSH and CDR2 LQKENI. The CDR3 has 17 residues. For the CDR3, the DNA is TGTGCCAGCTCCCGCAGACAGTTGAGTGGGAACACCGGGGAGCTGTTTTTT. Protein product: CASSRRQLSGNTGELFF.

This clone showed up just once. At one boundary the junction diverges from the germline segment, which might be a read error. The V gene is TRBV6-1, the J gene TRBJ2-7, with 8 nucleotides matching TRBD2. The V gene's germline CDR1 is MNHNS and CDR2 SASEGT. The CDR3 is made up of 16 amino acids. The CDR3 loop is CAISEQGGGNFYEQYF. CDR3 bases: TGTGCCATCAGTGAGCAAGGCGGGGGGAACTTCTACGAGCAGTACTTC.

The V call is TRBV5-6, the J call TRBJ1-1, with a possible D match to TRBD1 (6 bases). This CDR3 has 16 residues. CDR1 and CDR2 (germline): SGHDT, YYEEEE. V was trimmed by 3 bases and J by 0 bases, leaving 15 bases between them. This CDR3 reads CASSSVPGAMNTEAFF. CDR3 nucleotide sequence: TGTGCCAGCAGCTCCGTCCCGGGGGCGATGAACACTGAAGCTTTCTTT.

This clone was found once. The gene calls are TRBV5-4 and TRBJ2-2, with TRBD1 identical over 8 bases. CDR1 SGHNT and CDR2 YYREEE come from the germline V gene (reference sequence). With V trimmed by 3 bases and J by 6 bases, 22 bases remained unmatched. The CDR3 loop spans 20 amino acids. CDR3 sequence: CASSSGPGGDNIRIAGELFF. CDR3 in DNA: TGTGCCAGCAGCTCAGGGCCAGGGGGCGATAATATTAGGATTGCCGGGGAGCTGTTTTTT.

The chain has TRBV28 and TRBJ2-2, with D unresolved. This CDR3 contains 15 residues. V shed 8 bases and J shed 3 bases, with 16 bases lying between them. CDR1 is MDHEN and CDR2 is SYDVKM in the germline V gene. CDR3: CASWRPFPYTGELFF. The CDR3 DNA reads TGTGCCAGCTGGCGGCCGTTTCCGTACACCGGGGAGCTGTTTTTT.

The rearrangement joins TRBV7-8 to TRBJ1-3; unclear D gene. The germline CDR1 and CDR2 sequences are SGHVS and FQNEAQ. V shed 5 bases and J shed 3 bases, with 14 bases lying between them. The CDR3 has 15 amino acids. CDR3 sequence reads: CASSRHQDDGNTIYF. The CDR3 region has the DNA TGTGCCAGCAGCCGCCATCAGGACGATGGAAACACCATATATTTT.

The genes are TRBV4-3 and TRBJ2-2; 8 nucleotides match TRBD2. This CDR3 has 18 residues. Germline V lookup: CDR1 LGHNA, CDR2 YSLEER. With 1 base clipped from V and 5 bases from J, the junction kept 12 bases outside the gene matches. In DNA, the CDR3 is TGCGCCAGCAGCCAAGTTTATGCGGGGGGCTCCAATACCGGGGAGCTGTTTTTT. It is translated as CASSQVYAGGSNTGELFF.

The V call is TRBV7-9, the J call TRBJ1-3; TRBD1 might be the D (5 bases). The ends were cut back, 5 bases at V and 0 bases at J, with 11 bases in the middle. The CDR3 totals 15 residues. Germline assignment: CDR1 SEHNR and CDR2 FQNEAQ (reference sequence). The CDR3 sequence: CASSVQAFSGNTIYF. As DNA, the CDR3 is TGTGCCAGCAGCGTACAGGCGTTCTCTGGAAACACCATATATTTT.

The chain carries TRBV6-1 and TRBJ2-1; D unresolved. CDR1 MNHNS and CDR2 SASEGT come from the germline V gene. CDR3 length equals 15 residues. V lost 6 bases and J 0 bases, leaving 12 bases between the germline ends. In DNA, the CDR3 is TGTGCCAGCAGCGATATGTATCTCTCCTACAATGAGCAGTTCTTC. This gives the protein CASSDMYLSYNEQFF.